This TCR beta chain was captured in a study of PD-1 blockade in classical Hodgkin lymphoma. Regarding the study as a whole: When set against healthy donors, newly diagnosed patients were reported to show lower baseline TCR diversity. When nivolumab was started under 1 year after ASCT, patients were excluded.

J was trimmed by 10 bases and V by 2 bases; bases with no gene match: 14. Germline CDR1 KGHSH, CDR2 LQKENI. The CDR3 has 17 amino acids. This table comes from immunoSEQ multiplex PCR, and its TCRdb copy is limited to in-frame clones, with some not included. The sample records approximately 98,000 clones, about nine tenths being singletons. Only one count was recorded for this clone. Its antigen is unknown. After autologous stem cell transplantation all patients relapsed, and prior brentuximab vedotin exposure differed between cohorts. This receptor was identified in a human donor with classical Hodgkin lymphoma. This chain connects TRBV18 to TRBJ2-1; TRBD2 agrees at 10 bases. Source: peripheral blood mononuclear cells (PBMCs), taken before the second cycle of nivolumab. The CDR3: CASSPGLAGAVEEEQFF. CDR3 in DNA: TGTGCCAGCTCACCAGGGCTAGCGGGAGCGGTTGAGGAGGAGCAGTTCTTC.